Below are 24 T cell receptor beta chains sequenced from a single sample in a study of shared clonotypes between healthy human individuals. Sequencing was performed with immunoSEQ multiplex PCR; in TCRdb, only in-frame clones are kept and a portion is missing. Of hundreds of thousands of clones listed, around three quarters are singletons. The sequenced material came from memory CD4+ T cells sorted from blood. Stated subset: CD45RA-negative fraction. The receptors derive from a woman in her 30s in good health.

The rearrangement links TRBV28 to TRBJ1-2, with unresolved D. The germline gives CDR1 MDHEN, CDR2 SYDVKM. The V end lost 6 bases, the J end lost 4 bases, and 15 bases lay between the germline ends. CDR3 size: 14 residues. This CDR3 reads CASSPNSGTYGYTF. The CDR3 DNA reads TGTGCCAGCAGCCCTAACAGTGGTACCTATGGCTACACCTTC.

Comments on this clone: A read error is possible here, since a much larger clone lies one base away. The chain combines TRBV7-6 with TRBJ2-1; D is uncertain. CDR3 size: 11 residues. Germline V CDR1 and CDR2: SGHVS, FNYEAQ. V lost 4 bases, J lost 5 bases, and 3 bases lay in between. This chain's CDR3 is CASSSNNEQFF. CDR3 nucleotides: TGTGCCAGCAGCTCTAACAATGAGCAGTTCTTC.

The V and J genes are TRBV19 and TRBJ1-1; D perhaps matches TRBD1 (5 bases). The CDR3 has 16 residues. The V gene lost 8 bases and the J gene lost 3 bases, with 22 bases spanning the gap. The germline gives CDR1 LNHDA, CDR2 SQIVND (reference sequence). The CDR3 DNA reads TGTGCCAGTTATGTACGGACCCGGAGGGGAGACACTGAAGCTTTCTTT. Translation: CASYVRTRRGDTEAFF.

CDR3 in amino acids: CASSLPGQGVYNEQFF. CDR3 bases: TGTGCCAGCAGCTTACCGGGACAGGGGGTTTACAATGAGCAGTTCTTC. The rearrangement uses TRBV7-9 and TRBJ2-1; TRBD1 matches at 11 bases. The germline gives CDR1 SEHNR, CDR2 FQNEAQ (reference sequence). The ends lost 2 bases at V and 4 bases at J; junction bases unmatched: 4. The CDR3 extends over 16 amino acids.

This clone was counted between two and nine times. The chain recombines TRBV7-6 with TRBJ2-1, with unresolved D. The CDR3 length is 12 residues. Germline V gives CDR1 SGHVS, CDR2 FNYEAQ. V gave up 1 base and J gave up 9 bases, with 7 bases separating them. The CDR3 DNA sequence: TGTGCCAGCAGCTTAGAAACGGGTGAGCAGTTCTTC. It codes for CASSLETGEQFF.

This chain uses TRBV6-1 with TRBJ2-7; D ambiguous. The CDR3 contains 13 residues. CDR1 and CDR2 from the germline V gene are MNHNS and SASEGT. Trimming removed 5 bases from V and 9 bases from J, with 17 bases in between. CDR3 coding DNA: TGTGCCAGCAGTCAGTACGTATCAGTCGGGCAGTACTTC. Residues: CASSQYVSVGQYF.

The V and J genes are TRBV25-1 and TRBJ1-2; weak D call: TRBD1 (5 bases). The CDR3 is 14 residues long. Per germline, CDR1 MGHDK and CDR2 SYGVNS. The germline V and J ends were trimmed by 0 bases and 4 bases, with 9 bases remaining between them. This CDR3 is CASSEYQGSYGYTF. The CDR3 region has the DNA TGTGCCAGCAGTGAATACCAGGGTTCCTATGGCTACACCTTC.

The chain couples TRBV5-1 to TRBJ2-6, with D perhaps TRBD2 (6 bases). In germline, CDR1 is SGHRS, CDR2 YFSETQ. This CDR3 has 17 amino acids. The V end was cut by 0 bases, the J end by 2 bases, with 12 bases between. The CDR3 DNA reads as TGCGCCAGCAGCTTGGATGGAGGGTTCGCTGGGGCCAACGTCCTGACTTTC. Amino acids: CASSLDGGFAGANVLTF.

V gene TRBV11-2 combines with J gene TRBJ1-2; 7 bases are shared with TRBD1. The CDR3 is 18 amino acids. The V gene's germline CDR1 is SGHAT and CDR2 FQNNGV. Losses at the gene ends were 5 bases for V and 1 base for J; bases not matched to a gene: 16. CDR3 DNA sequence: TGTGCCAGCAGCGAAAAACCCGCCGGGGGACAGCTTAACTATGGCTACACCTTC. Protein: CASSEKPAGGQLNYGYTF.

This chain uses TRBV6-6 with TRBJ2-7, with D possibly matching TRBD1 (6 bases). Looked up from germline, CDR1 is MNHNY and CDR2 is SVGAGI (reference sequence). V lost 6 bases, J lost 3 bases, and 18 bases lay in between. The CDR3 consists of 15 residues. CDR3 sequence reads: CASSSQGRAGYEQYF. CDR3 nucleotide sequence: TGTGCCAGCAGCTCACAGGGAAGGGCGGGCTACGAGCAGTACTTC.

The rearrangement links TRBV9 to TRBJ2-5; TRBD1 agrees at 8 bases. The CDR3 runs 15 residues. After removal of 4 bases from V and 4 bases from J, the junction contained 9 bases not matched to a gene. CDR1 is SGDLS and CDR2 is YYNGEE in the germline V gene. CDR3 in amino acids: CASSLRTGYGETQYF. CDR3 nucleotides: TGTGCCAGCAGCCTTAGGACAGGGTATGGAGAGACCCAGTACTTC.

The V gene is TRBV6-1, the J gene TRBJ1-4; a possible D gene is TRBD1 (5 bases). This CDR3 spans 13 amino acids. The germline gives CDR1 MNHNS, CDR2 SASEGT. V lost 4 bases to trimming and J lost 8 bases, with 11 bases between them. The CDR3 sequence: CASSATRTEKLFF. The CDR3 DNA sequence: TGTGCCAGCAGTGCAACCCGGACAGAAAAACTGTTTTTT.

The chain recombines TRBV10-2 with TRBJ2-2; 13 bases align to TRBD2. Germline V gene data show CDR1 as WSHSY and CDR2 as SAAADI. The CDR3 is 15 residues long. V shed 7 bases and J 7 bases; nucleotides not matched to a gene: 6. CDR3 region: CASTVTSGGYGELFF. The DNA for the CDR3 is TGCGCCAGCACCGTGACTAGCGGGGGGTACGGGGAGCTGTTTTTT.

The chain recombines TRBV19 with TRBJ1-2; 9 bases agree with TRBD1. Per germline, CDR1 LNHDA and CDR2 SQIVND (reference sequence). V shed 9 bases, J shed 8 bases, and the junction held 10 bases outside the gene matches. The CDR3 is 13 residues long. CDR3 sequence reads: CASGGTGMRGYTF. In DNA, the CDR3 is TGTGCCAGCGGAGGGACAGGGATGCGGGGCTACACCTTC.

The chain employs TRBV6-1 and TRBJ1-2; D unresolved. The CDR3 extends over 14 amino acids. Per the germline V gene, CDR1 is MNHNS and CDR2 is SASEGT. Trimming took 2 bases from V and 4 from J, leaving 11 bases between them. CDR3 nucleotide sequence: TGTGCCAGCAGTGAATCTCGATACAGCTATGGCTACACCTTC. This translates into CASSESRYSYGYTF.

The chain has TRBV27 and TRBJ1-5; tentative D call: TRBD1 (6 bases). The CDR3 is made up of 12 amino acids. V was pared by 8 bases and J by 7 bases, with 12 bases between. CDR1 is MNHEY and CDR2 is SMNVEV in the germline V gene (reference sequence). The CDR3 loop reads CASGNRDQPQHF. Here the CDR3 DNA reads TGTGCCAGCGGAAACAGGGACCAGCCCCAGCATTTT.

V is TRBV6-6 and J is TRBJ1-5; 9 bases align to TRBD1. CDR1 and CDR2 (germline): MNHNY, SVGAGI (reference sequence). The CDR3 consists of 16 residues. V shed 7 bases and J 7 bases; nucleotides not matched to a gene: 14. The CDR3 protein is CASTSTTGGTRQPQHF. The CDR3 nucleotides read TGTGCCAGCACTTCTACGACAGGGGGGACCAGGCAGCCCCAGCATTTT.

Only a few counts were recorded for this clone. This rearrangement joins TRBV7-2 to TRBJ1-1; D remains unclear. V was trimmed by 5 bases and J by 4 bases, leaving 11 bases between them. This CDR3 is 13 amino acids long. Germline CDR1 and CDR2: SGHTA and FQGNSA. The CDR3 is CASSPVKGTEAFF. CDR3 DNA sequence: TGTGCCAGCAGCCCAGTAAAGGGCACTGAAGCTTTCTTT.

CDR3 nucleotide sequence: TGTGCCAGCGGGGACAGGGGGTACTCCTACGAGCAGTACTTC. It translates to CASGDRGYSYEQYF. The chain is built from TRBV27 and TRBJ2-7, with 11 bases that match TRBD1. In germline, CDR1 is MNHEY, CDR2 SMNVEV (reference sequence). J was trimmed by 0 bases and V by 8 bases; bases with no gene match: 3. The CDR3 is made up of 14 amino acids.

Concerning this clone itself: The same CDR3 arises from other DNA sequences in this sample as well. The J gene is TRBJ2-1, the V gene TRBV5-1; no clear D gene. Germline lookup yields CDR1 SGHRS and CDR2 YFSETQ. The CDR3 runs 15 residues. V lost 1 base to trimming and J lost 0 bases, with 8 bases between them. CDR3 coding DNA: TGCGCCAGCAGCTTGCAAGTGAGCTCCTACAATGAGCAGTTCTTC. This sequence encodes CASSLQVSSYNEQFF.

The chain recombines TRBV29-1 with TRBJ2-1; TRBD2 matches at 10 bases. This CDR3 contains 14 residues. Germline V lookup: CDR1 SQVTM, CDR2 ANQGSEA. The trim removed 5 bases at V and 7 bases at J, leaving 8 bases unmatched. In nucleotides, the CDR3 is TGCAGCGTTCTTTGGCTAGCGGGAGATAATGAGCAGTTCTTC. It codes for CSVLWLAGDNEQFF.

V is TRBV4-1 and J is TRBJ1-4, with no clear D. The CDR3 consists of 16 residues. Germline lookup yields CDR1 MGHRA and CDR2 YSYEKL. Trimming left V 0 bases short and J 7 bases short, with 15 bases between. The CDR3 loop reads CASSQDPMGGSEKLFF. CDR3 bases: TGCGCCAGCAGCCAAGATCCCATGGGTGGGTCTGAAAAACTGTTTTTT.

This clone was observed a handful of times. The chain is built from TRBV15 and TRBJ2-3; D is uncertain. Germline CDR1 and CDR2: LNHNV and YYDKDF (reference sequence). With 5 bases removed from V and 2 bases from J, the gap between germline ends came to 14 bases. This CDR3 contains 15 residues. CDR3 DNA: TGTGCCACCAGCGGATACTTGGGCCCCACAGATACGCAGTATTTT. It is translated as CATSGYLGPTDTQYF.

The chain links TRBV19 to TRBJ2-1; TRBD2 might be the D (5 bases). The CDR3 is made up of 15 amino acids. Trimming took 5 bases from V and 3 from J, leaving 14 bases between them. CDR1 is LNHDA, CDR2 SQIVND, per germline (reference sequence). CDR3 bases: TGTGCCAGTAGTGTGACTAAACTGAACTACAATGAGCAGTTCTTC. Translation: CASSVTKLNYNEQFF.